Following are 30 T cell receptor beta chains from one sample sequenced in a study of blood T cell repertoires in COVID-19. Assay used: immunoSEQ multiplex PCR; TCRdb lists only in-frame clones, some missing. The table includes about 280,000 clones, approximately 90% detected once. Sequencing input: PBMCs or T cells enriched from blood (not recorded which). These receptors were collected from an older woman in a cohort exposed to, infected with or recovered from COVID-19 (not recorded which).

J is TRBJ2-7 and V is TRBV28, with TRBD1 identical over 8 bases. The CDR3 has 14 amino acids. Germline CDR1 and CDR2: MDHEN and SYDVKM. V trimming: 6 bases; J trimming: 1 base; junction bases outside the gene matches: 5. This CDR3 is CASSSTGGSYEQYF. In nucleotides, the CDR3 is TGTGCCAGCAGCTCAACAGGGGGATCCTACGAGCAGTACTTC. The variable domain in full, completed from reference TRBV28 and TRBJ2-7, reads DVKVTQSSRYLVKRTGEKVFLECVQDMDHENMFWYRQDPGLGLRLIYFSYDVKMKEKGDIPEGYSVSREKKERFSLILESASTNQTSMYLCASSSTGGSYEQYFGPGTRLTVT.

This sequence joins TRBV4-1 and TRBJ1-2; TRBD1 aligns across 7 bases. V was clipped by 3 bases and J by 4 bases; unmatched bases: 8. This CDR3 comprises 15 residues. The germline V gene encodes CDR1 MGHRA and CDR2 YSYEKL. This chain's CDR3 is CASSQSETGVYGYTF. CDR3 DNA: TGCGCCAGCAGCCAGTCCGAAACAGGGGTCTATGGCTACACCTTC.

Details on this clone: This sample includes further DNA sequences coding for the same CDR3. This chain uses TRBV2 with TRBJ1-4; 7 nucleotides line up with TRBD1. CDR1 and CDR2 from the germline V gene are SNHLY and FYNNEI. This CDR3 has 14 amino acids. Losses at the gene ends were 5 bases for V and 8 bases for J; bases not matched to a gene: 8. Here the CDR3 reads CASSRQGVREKLFF. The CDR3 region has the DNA TGTGCCAGCAGTAGACAGGGAGTAAGAGAAAAACTGTTTTTT.

The CDR3: CASSLQGSANEKLFF. CDR3 in DNA: TGTGCCAGCAGTTTGCAGGGGTCCGCAAATGAAAAACTGTTTTTT. The rearrangement joins TRBV28 to TRBJ1-4, with D possibly TRBD1 on 6 matching bases. CDR3 length: 15 amino acids. CDR1 is MDHEN and CDR2 is SYDVKM in the germline V gene. The V gene lost 3 bases and the J gene lost 5 bases, with 13 bases spanning the gap. The entire variable domain, with the rest obtained from reference TRBV28 and TRBJ1-4, is as follows: DVKVTQSSRYLVKRTGEKVFLECVQDMDHENMFWYRQDPGLGLRLIYFSYDVKMKEKGDIPEGYSVSREKKERFSLILESASTNQTSMYLCASSLQGSANEKLFFGSGTQLSVL.

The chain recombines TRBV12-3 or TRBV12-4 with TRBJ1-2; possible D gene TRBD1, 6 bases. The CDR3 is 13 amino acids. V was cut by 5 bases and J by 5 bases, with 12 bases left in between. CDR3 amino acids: CASSHRVTYGYTF. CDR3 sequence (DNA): TGTGCCAGCAGTCACAGGGTTACGTATGGCTACACCTTC.

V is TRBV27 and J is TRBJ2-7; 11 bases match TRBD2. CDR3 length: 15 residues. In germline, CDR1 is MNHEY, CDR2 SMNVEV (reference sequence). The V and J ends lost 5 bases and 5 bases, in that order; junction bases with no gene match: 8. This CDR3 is CASSPTSGSRHEQYF. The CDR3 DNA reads TGTGCCAGCAGTCCCACTAGCGGGAGCAGGCACGAGCAGTACTTC.

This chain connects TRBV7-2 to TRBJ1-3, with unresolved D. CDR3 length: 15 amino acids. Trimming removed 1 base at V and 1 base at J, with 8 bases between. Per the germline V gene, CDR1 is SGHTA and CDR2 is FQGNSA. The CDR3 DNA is TGTGCCAGCAGCTTAGTGGGCGTATCTGGAAACACCATATATTTT. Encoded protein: CASSLVGVSGNTIYF. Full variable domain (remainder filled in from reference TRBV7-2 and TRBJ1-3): GAGVSQSPSNKVTEKGKDVELRCDPISGHTALYWYRQSLGQGLEFLIYFQGNSAPDKSGLPSDRFSAERTGGSVSTLTIQRTQQEDSAVYLCASSLVGVSGNTIYFGEGSWLTVV.

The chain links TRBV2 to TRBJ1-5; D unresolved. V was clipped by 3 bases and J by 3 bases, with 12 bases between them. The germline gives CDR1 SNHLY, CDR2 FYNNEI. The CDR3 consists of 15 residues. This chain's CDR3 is CASSDFRVFNQPQHF. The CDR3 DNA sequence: TGTGCCAGCAGTGATTTCCGGGTCTTCAATCAGCCCCAGCATTTT. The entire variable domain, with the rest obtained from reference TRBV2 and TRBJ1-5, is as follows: EPEVTQTPSHQVTQMGQEVILRCVPISNHLYFYWYRQILGQKVEFLVSFYNNEISEKSEIFDDQFSVERPDGSNFTLKIRSTKLEDSAMYFCASSDFRVFNQPQHFGDGTRLSIL.

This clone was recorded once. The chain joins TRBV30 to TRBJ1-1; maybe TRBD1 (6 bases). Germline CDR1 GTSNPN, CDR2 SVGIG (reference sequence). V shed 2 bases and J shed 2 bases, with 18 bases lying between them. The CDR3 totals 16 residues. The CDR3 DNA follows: TGTGCCTGGAGTTCGGGGGGCGGACACCGAAACACTGAAGCTTTCTTT. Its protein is CAWSSGGGHRNTEAFF.

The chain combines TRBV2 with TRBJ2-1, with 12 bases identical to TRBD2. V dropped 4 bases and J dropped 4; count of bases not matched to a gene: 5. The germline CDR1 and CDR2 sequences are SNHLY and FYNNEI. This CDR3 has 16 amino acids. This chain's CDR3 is CASSALTSGRYNEQFF. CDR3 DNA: TGTGCCAGCAGTGCCCTGACTAGCGGGAGATACAATGAGCAGTTCTTC.

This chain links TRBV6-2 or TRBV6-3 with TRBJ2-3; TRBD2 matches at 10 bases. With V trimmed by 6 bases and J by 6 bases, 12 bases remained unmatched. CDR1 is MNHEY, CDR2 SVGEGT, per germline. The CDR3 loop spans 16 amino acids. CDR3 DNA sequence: TGTGCCAGCAGCTCCCTAGCGGGGGTTTGGTGGGATACGCAGTATTTT. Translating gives CASSSLAGVWWDTQYF.

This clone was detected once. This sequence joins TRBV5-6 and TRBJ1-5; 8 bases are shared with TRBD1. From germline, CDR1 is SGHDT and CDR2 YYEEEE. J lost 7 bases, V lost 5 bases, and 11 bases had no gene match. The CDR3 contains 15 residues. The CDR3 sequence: CASSSARGQRQPQHF. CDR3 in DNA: TGTGCCAGCAGTAGTGCCAGGGGGCAACGCCAGCCCCAGCATTTT.

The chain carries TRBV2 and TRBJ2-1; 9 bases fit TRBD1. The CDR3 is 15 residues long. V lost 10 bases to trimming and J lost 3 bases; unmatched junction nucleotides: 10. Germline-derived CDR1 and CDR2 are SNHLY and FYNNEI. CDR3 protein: CAIKRDRAYYNEQFF. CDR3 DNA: TGTGCCATTAAGCGGGACAGGGCTTACTACAATGAGCAGTTCTTC.

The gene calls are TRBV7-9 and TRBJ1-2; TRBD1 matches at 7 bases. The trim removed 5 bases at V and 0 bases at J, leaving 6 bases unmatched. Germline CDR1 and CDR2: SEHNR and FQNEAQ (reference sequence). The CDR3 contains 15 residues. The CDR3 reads CASSPQDRPNYGYTF. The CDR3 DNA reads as TGTGCCAGCAGCCCTCAGGACAGGCCTAACTATGGCTACACCTTC.

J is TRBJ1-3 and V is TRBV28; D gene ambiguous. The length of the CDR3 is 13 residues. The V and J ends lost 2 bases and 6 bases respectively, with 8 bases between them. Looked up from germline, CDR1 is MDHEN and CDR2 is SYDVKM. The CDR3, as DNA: TGTGCCAGCAGTTTAGGTATAGAAAACACCATATATTTT. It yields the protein CASSLGIENTIYF.

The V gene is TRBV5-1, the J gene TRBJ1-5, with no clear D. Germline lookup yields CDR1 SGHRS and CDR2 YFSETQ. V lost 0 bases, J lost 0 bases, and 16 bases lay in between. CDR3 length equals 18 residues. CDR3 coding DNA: TGCGCCAGCAGCTTGGTAGGTCGGAGTGAGTATAGCAATCAGCCCCAGCATTTT. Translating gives CASSLVGRSEYSNQPQHF.

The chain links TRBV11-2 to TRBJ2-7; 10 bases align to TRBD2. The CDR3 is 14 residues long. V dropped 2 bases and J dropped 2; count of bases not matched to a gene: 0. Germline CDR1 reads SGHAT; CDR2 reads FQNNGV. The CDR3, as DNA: TGTGCCAGCAGCTTACTAGCGGGAGCCTACGAGCAGTACTTC. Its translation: CASSLLAGAYEQYF. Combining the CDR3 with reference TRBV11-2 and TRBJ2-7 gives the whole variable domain EAGVAQSPRYKIIEKRQSVAFWCNPISGHATLYWYQQILGQGPKLLIQFQNNGVVDDSQLPKDRFSAERLKGVDSTLKIQPAKLEDSAVYLCASSLLAGAYEQYFGPGTRLTVT.

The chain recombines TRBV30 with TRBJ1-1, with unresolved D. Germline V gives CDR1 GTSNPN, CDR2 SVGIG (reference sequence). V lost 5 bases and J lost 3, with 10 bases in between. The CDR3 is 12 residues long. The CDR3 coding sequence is TGTGCCTGGGCCAGTGAGGACACTGAAGCTTTCTTT. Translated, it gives CAWASEDTEAFF.

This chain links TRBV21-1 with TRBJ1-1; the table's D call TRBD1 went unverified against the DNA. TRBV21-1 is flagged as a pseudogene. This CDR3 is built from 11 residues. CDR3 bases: TGTGCCACAAGGGGAAACACTGAAGCTTTCTTT. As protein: CATRGNTEAFF.

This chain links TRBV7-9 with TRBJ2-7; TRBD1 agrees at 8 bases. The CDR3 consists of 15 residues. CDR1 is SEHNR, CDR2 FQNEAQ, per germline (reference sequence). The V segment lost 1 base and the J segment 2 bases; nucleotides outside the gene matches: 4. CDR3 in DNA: TGTGCCAGCAGCTTAGGGACAGGGACAGCCTACGAGCAGTACTTC. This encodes CASSLGTGTAYEQYF. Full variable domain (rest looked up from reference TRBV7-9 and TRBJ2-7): DTGVSQNPRHKITKRGQNVTFRCDPISEHNRLYWYRQTLGQGPEFLTYFQNEAQLEKSRLLSDRFSAERPKGSFSTLEIQRTEQGDSAMYLCASSLGTGTAYEQYFGPGTRLTVT.

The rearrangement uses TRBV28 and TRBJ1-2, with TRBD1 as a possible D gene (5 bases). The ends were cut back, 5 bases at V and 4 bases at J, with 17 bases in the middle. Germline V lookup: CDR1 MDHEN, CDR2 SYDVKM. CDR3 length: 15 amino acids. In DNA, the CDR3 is TGTGCCAGCAGTAAGGGACTGGGCGAGGGCTATGGCTACACCTTC. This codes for CASSKGLGEGYGYTF.

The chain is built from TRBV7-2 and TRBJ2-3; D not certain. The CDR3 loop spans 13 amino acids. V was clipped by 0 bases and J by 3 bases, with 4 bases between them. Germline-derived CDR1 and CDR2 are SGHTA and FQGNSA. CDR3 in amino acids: CASSLARTDTQYF. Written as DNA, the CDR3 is TGTGCCAGCAGCTTAGCGCGGACAGATACGCAGTATTTT.

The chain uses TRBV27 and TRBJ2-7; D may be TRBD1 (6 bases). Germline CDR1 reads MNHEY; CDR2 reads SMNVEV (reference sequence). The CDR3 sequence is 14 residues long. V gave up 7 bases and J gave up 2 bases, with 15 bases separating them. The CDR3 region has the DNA TGTGCCAGCACCCCTTACAGGGCCCCCTACGAGCAGTACTTC. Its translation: CASTPYRAPYEQYF.

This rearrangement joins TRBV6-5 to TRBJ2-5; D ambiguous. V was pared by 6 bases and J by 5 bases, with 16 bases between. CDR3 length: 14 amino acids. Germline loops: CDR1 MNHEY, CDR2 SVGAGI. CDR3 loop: CASRADHLRETQYF. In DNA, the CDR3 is TGTGCCAGCAGAGCAGACCATTTGCGGGAGACCCAGTACTTC.

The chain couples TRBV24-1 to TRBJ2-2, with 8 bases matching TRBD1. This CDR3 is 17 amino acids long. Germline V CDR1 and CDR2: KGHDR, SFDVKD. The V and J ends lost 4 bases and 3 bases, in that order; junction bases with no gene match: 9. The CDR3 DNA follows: TGTGCCACCAGTGAAGAAAGACAGGGGATTTACACCGGGGAGCTGTTTTTT. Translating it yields CATSEERQGIYTGELFF.

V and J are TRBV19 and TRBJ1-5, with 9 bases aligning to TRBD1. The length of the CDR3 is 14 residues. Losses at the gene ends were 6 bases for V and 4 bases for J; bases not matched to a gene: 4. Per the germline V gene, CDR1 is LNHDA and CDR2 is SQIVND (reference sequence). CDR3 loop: CASSGTGQNQPQHF. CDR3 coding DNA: TGTGCCAGTAGCGGGACAGGGCAGAATCAGCCCCAGCATTTT.

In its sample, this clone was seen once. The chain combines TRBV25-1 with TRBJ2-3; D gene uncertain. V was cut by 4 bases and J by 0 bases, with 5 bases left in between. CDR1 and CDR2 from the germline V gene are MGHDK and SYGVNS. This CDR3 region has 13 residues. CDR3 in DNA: TGTGCCAGCAGTGTGACTAGCACAGATACGCAGTATTTT. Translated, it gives CASSVTSTDTQYF.

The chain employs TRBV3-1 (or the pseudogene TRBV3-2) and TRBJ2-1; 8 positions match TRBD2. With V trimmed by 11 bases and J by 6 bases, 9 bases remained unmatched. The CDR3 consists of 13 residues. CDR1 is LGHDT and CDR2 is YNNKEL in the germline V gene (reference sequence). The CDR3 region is CASRVGGGNEQFF. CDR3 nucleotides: TGTGCCTCCCGGGTCGGGGGGGGCAATGAGCAGTTCTTC.

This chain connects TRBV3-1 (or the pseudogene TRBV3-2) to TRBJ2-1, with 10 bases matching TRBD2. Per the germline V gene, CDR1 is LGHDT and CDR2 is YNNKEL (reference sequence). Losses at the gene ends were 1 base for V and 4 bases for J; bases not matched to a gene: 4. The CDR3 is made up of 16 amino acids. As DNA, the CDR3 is TGTGCCAGCAGCCAAGGAGCGGGAGGGCCGTACAATGAGCAGTTCTTC. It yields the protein CASSQGAGGPYNEQFF.

This chain's CDR3 is CASSLALAETQYF. Here the CDR3 DNA reads TGTGCCAGCAGCTTAGCCTTGGCAGAGACCCAGTACTTC. The chain links TRBV7-9 to TRBJ2-5, with D unresolved. CDR3 size: 13 residues. Trimming removed 0 bases at V and 4 bases at J, with 6 bases between. Germline values: CDR1 SEHNR, CDR2 FQNEAQ (reference sequence).